This T cell receptor (beta chain) was sequenced in a study of blood T cell repertoires in COVID-19. Study-wide background: Collection of acute and convalescent COVID-19 samples took place in the United States, Italy and Spain. The analysed material was cDNA or gDNA that came from T cells, B-cell-depleted T cells, or PBMCs.

Trimming at V came to 3 bases and at J to 5 bases, leaving 7 bases not matched to a gene. CDR1 is LNHDA and CDR2 is SQIVND in the germline V gene (reference sequence). CDR3 size: 16 residues. How the authors handled the data: Researchers report that nucleated cell counts were estimated from reference gene primer amplification. Clones were sequenced by immunoSEQ multiplex PCR, and TCRdb holds only the in-frame ones, with some missing. V, J and clone size are those of that table, while D and trimming were read from the DNA. Here the sample spans 200,000 to 250,000 clones, around 80% being singletons. V is TRBV19 and J is TRBJ2-3, with 11 bases matching TRBD1. Sequencing was performed on peripheral blood. The sequence was collected from a woman in her seventies with acute or convalescent COVID-19. The CDR3 here is CASSMSGTGGLDTQYF. In nucleotides, the CDR3 is TGTGCCAGTAGTATGTCCGGGACAGGGGGATTAGATACGCAGTATTTT.